This is a list of T cell receptor beta chains from one sample in a study of OX40 agonist ivuxolimab in advanced cancers. TCRdb keeps only in-frame clones here, not all; method: immunoSEQ multiplex PCR. The data show more than 45,000 clones, with about 88% seen just once and around 1.5% held by the top ten. The specimen comprised CD4+ or CD8+ T cells sorted from blood, sampled in a trial of the OX40 agonist ivuxolimab. The source of these receptors is an adult with an advanced solid tumor such as melanoma, head and neck, liver or kidney cancer. Each CDR3 is given with its conserved first and last residue. D genes are given only for firm matches. The size entry is marked missing in some rows and otherwise reads once, few, many or a size class.

d_call,clone_size,v_call,j_call,cdr3_nt,cdr3_aa
NA,NA,TRBV6-5,TRBJ1-1,TGTGCCAGCGCCCGGGGGCGGAACACTGAAGCTTTCTTT,CASARGRNTEAFF
TRBD2,NA,TRBV5-4,TRBJ2-7,TGTGCCAGCAGCCCGGGGGGGCCGGGAGAGCAGTACTTC,CASSPGGPGEQYF
TRBD1,NA,TRBV6-1,TRBJ2-7,TGTGCCAGCACCCGGGACAGCTCCTACGAGCAGTACTTC,CASTRDSSYEQYF
NA,NA,TRBV6-5,TRBJ1-1,TGTGCCAGCAGTTACGGCGACAGTCCTCCTCGGCCGGCTTTCTTT,CASSYGDSPPRPAFF
NA,NA,TRBV5-1,TRBJ2-1,TGCGCCAGCAGCTCCGAAGGGTCGAGGGACAATGAGCAGTTCTTC,CASSSEGSRDNEQFF
TRBD2,NA,TRBV4-1,TRBJ2-1,TGCGCCAGCAGCCCGACTAGCGGGGGGTACAATGAGCAGTTCTTC,CASSPTSGGYNEQFF
NA,NA,TRBV10-3,TRBJ2-1,TGTGCCATCAGTGGCAGGGTCTCCTACAATGAGCAGTTCTTC,CAISGRVSYNEQFF
TRBD1,NA,TRBV6-6,TRBJ1-2,TGTGCCAGCAGTTCGGGACAGGGGAATAACTATGGCTACACCTTC,CASSSGQGNNYGYTF
NA,NA,TRBV11-2,TRBJ2-7,TGTGCCAGCAGGAGGGGGTACGAGCAGTACTTC,CASRRGYEQYF
TRBD1,NA,TRBV9,TRBJ2-5,TGTGCCAGCAGCGGCGGACAGGGTAATTTCCAAGAGACCCAGTACTTC,CASSGGQGNFQETQYF
TRBD1,NA,TRBV2,TRBJ2-5,TGTGCCAGCAGTGCAAGGGGGACAGGACAAGAGACCCAGTACTTC,CASSARGTGQETQYF
NA,NA,TRBV6-5,TRBJ1-1,TGTGCCAGCACTAAGGCCCCGAACACTGAAGCTTTCTTT,CASTKAPNTEAFF
NA,NA,TRBV10-3,TRBJ2-3,TGTGCCATCAGTGATCCCGGGGGGCAGCGCACAGATACGCAGTATTTT,CAISDPGGQRTDTQYF
NA,few,TRBV2,TRBJ1-5,TGTGCCAGCAGTGAAGTGGGGGTCAATCAGCCCCAGCATTTT,CASSEVGVNQPQHF
NA,NA,TRBV30,TRBJ1-6,TGTGCCTGGCAGGATGGGAAAAATTCACCCCTCCACTTT,CAWQDGKNSPLHF
NA,NA,TRBV13,TRBJ1-2,TGTGCCAGCAGCTTAGGACACCGAGGCTACACCTTC,CASSLGHRGYTF